This paragraph covers one T cell receptor (beta chain) sequence. Time point indicated: pretreatment peripheral blood. It was locally advanced or metastatic urothelial carcinoma that patients had. Germline lookup yields CDR1 LNHDA and CDR2 SQIVND (reference sequence). This CDR3 contains 15 residues. V was shortened by 5 bases and J by 2 bases, with 13 bases between the two germline ends. This entry comes from a study of PD-L1 blockade in urothelial cancer. As for the study in general: The year 2014 saw patients start atezolizumab, 1,200 mg intravenously every 3 weeks. Male patients with bladder-origin urothelial cancer numbered about nine tenths of the roughly 30. At 6 weeks and at 3 weeks (second dose) after treatment start, blood was analyzed.

This table comes from immunoSEQ multiplex PCR, and its TCRdb copy is limited to in-frame clones, with some not included. The data contain approximately 94,000 clones, around 87% of them seen just once; the ten biggest clones take up approximately 2%. The chain has TRBV19 and TRBJ1-3; perhaps TRBD1 as D (6 bases). The receptor's source is a man between 60 and 70 years old with urothelial cancer. The sequences come from PBMCs, collected around atezolizumab (anti-PD-L1) treatment. In DNA, the CDR3 is TGTGCCAGTAGTGTCAGGGGTTTCACTGGAAACACCATATATTTT. Residues: CASSVRGFTGNTIYF.